This is a list of T cell receptor beta chains from one sample in a study of control samples from healthy donors and cancer patients. Data came from immunoSEQ multiplex PCR; TCRdb stores just in-frame clones and leaves some out. The sample lists about 120,000 clones, about 90% occurring once. Specimen: blood. The receptors shown here come from a woman aged 50 to 60 in good health. Both conserved end residues are part of each CDR3. Fields, in order: D gene, V gene, clone size, J gene, CDR3 DNA, CDR3 protein. The D gene is left open where the match is weak. Clone sizes are given selectively: once, few, many, or a class where the clone is expanded.

d_call: TRBD1; v_call: TRBV7-9; clone_size: once; j_call: TRBJ1-6; cdr3_nt: TGTGCCAGCAGCTTAGGCCAGGGGGGTAATTCACCCCTCCACTTT; cdr3_aa: CASSLGQGGNSPLHF
d_call: TRBD1; v_call: TRBV5-1; clone_size: NA; j_call: TRBJ2-5; cdr3_nt: TGCGCCAGCAGCTCAAGGGACAGGGGGTACCAAGAGACCCAGTACTTC; cdr3_aa: CASSSRDRGYQETQYF
d_call: NA; v_call: TRBV12-3/TRBV12-4; clone_size: few; j_call: TRBJ1-5; cdr3_nt: TGTGCCAGCAGCGACAGCTCCCATCAGCCCCAGCATTTT; cdr3_aa: CASSDSSHQPQHF
d_call: NA; v_call: TRBV29-1; clone_size: NA; j_call: TRBJ1-1; cdr3_nt: TGCAGCGTTGCTCAGGTGAACACTGAAGCTTTCTTT; cdr3_aa: CSVAQVNTEAFF
d_call: NA; v_call: TRBV6-5; clone_size: once; j_call: TRBJ2-7; cdr3_nt: TGTGCCAGCAGTACAGGGTCGAGCGAGCAGTACTTC; cdr3_aa: CASSTGSSEQYF
d_call: NA; v_call: TRBV9; clone_size: NA; j_call: TRBJ1-1; cdr3_nt: TGTGCCAGCAGCGTAGATTACCTGGGAGGCACTGAAGCTTTCTTT; cdr3_aa: CASSVDYLGGTEAFF
d_call: NA; v_call: TRBV20-1; clone_size: NA; j_call: TRBJ1-1; cdr3_nt: TGCAGTGCAGGGCCCCACACTGAAGCTTTCTTT; cdr3_aa: CSAGPHTEAFF
d_call: NA; v_call: TRBV30; clone_size: NA; j_call: TRBJ2-3; cdr3_nt: TGTGCCTGGAGTGCGAGCCGGGGTCCCACAGATACGCAGTATTTT; cdr3_aa: CAWSASRGPTDTQYF
d_call: NA; v_call: TRBV5-1; clone_size: NA; j_call: TRBJ1-2; cdr3_nt: TGCGCCAGCAGCTCGACCGTAGCATATGGCTACACCTTC; cdr3_aa: CASSSTVAYGYTF
d_call: NA; v_call: TRBV28; clone_size: NA; j_call: TRBJ1-2; cdr3_nt: TGTGCCAGCAGTAATTATGGCTACACCTTC; cdr3_aa: CASSNYGYTF
d_call: TRBD2; v_call: TRBV28; clone_size: NA; j_call: TRBJ2-7; cdr3_nt: TGTGCCAGCAGCCCTCCTGGGACTAGCGGGACGCACTACGAGCAGTACTTC; cdr3_aa: CASSPPGTSGTHYEQYF
d_call: NA; v_call: TRBV15; clone_size: NA; j_call: TRBJ1-5; cdr3_nt: TGTGCCACCAGCGGAGAACTCAATAACGTTCTTACTGGCAATCAGCCCCAGCATTTT; cdr3_aa: CATSGELNNVLTGNQPQHF
d_call: TRBD1; v_call: TRBV12-5; clone_size: NA; j_call: TRBJ2-2; cdr3_nt: TGTGCTAGTGTTAAAAAAGGGACAGGCGAGAGCACCGGGGAGCTGTTTTTT; cdr3_aa: CASVKKGTGESTGELFF
d_call: TRBD2; v_call: TRBV2; clone_size: NA; j_call: TRBJ2-1; cdr3_nt: TGTGCCAGCAGTGATCTATTGGCGGGAGGGGAGGTGAATGAGCAGTTCTTC; cdr3_aa: CASSDLLAGGEVNEQFF
d_call: NA; v_call: TRBV2; clone_size: NA; j_call: TRBJ1-2; cdr3_nt: TGTGCCAGCAGTCCTAGCGGAGCCGCCGGCCCATTAAACTATGGCTACACCTTC; cdr3_aa: CASSPSGAAGPLNYGYTF
d_call: NA; v_call: TRBV5-4; clone_size: NA; j_call: TRBJ2-1; cdr3_nt: TGTGCCAGCAGCTCGGGGGCCGGGGAGGGACTATACAATGAGCAGTTCTTC; cdr3_aa: CASSSGAGEGLYNEQFF
d_call: TRBD2; v_call: TRBV4-1; clone_size: NA; j_call: TRBJ2-2; cdr3_nt: TGCGCCAGCAGCCAAGAGTGGACTAGCGGGGGGTTCACCGGGGAGCTGTTTTTT; cdr3_aa: CASSQEWTSGGFTGELFF
d_call: NA; v_call: TRBV18; clone_size: NA; j_call: TRBJ2-7; cdr3_nt: TGTGCCAGCTCACCAACCCAATACGAGCAGTACTTC; cdr3_aa: CASSPTQYEQYF
d_call: NA; v_call: TRBV18; clone_size: NA; j_call: TRBJ1-1; cdr3_nt: TGTGCCAGCTCACCACCTGAACAGCCCAGTACGGCTTTCTTT; cdr3_aa: CASSPPEQPSTAFF
d_call: NA; v_call: TRBV21-1; clone_size: NA; j_call: TRBJ1-1; cdr3_nt: TGTGCCAGCCCCCAACCGAGGGCCACTGAAGCTTTCTTT; cdr3_aa: CASPQPRATEAFF
d_call: NA; v_call: TRBV4-1; clone_size: NA; j_call: TRBJ1-2; cdr3_nt: TGCGCCAGCAGCCAAGAACAGCACTATGGCTACACCTTC; cdr3_aa: CASSQEQHYGYTF
d_call: NA; v_call: TRBV2; clone_size: NA; j_call: TRBJ2-1; cdr3_nt: TGTGCCAGCAGTGGACCTCTGGTGACGTCCGCAACCGCGTATGAGCAGTTCTTC; cdr3_aa: CASSGPLVTSATAYEQFF